The clone carrying this T cell receptor (beta chain) turned up a few times. Antigen unknown. These data belong to a study of T-cell memory formation after mild COVID-19. Study overall: TCR clusters were largely donor specific.

Broader study findings: CD4+ contracting clones were found mainly in CM and EM, and CD8+ ones in EMRA. A balance of CD4 and CD8 characterized clones contracting day 15 to 85, whereas later expanders leaned CD4+. Day 37-peaking second-wave clones had unconfirmed SARS-CoV-2 specificity.

A single record per CDR3 protein comes from TCRdb applying MiXCR to the 5' RACE reads. The data contain just over 400,000 distinct CDR3 sequences, 23% of them seen just once; the ten biggest clones take up 13%. The clonotype originates from an adult woman who had mild COVID-19 (a few samples of this study predate the infection). Cell type and time point are not known. The source material was PBMCs or a T cell subset sorted from them (not recorded which).

CDR3 sequence: CASSRLYGKNTGELFF. Here the CDR3 DNA reads TGTGCCAGCTCACGCCTCTACGGGAAGAACACCGGGGAGCTGTTTTTT. V gene TRBV18 combines with J gene TRBJ2-2, with a tentative D call TRBD2 (5 bases). CDR1 is KGHSH, CDR2 LQKENI, per germline. The CDR3 contains 16 residues. The ends were cut back, 4 bases at V and 1 base at J, with 13 bases in the middle.